This is a list of T cell receptor beta chains from one sample in a study of shared clonotypes between healthy human individuals. Here immunoSEQ multiplex PCR was the method, and the copy in TCRdb shows in-frame clones only, minus some. The profile covers approximately 460,000 clones, with roughly three quarters appearing a single time and 12% taken by the ten largest. Input material: PBMCs. All receptors come from a woman aged 40 to 49 in good health. Some clones in this sample may be carry-over from other donors' samples. Both conserved end residues are part of each CDR3. Fields, in order: V gene, D gene, clone size, J gene, CDR3 DNA, CDR3 protein. D genes are given only for firm matches. Part of the rows lack a size; the others show once, few, many or a class for expanded clones.

TRBV28,-,-,TRBJ2-7,TGTGCCAGCAGTTTATCGGCCAACCCTTCCTACGAGCAGTACTTC,CASSLSANPSYEQYF
TRBV28,-,-,TRBJ2-7,TGTGCCAGCAGGCACGATACGCGTACCTACGAGCAGTACTTC,CASRHDTRTYEQYF
TRBV28,-,-,TRBJ2-2,TGTGCCAGCAGTTTCCCTGACGCGAACACCGGGGAGCTGTTTTTT,CASSFPDANTGELFF
TRBV30,-,-,TRBJ1-2,TGTGCCTGGAGGGCCGGGCTTGTGGGGAGGGAGGACTATGGCTACACCTTC,CAWRAGLVGREDYGYTF
TRBV30,-,-,TRBJ2-7,TGTGCCTGGAGTGTTGGGGGGTCCTACGAGCAGTACTTC,CAWSVGGSYEQYF
TRBV9,TRBD2,-,TRBJ2-3,TGTGCCAGCAGCGTAGCGACTAGCGGCACAGATACGCAGTATTTT,CASSVATSGTDTQYF
TRBV5-1,-,-,TRBJ2-2,TGCGCCAGCAGCTTGGTGGTAGCGACCCACACCGGGGAGCTGTTTTTT,CASSLVVATHTGELFF
TRBV2,TRBD1,once,TRBJ1-2,TGTGCCAGCAGAGATCCGGGACAGGGGGCGGGTGGCTACACCTTC,CASRDPGQGAGGYTF
TRBV28,-,-,TRBJ2-3,TGTGCCAGCAGTCCTCCGGGATGGGGCAGCACAGAGGCAGATACGCAGTATTTT,CASSPPGWGSTEADTQYF
TRBV7-9,-,-,TRBJ1-5,TGTGCCAGCAGCCGTAACAATCAGCCCCAGCATTTT,CASSRNNQPQHF